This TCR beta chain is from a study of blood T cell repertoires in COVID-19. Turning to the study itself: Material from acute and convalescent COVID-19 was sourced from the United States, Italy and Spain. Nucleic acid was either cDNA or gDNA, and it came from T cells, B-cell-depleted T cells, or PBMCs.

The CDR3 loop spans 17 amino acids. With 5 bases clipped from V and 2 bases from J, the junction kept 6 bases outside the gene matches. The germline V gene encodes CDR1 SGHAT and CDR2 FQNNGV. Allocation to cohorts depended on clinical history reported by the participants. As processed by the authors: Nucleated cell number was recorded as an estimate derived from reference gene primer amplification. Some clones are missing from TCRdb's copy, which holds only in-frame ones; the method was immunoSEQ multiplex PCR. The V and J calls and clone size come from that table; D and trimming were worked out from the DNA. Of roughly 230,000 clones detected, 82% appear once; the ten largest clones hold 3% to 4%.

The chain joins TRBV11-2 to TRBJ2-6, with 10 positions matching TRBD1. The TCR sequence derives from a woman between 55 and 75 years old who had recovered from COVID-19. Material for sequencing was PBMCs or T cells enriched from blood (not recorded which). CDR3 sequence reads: CASSGAGTGAGANVLTF. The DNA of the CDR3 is TGTGCCAGCAGCGGCGCCGGGACAGGGGCTGGGGCCAACGTCCTGACTTTC.